Following are 18 T cell receptor beta chains from one sample sequenced in a study of T cells in Graves' hyperthyroidism and ophthalmopathy. Template material for amplifying TCR beta CDR3 regions consisted of RNA transcripts. The HTBI primer set drove a first-round RT-PCR of the TCR CDR3. TCRdb re-analysed the multiplex PCR reads in MiXCR, keeping a single row per CDR3 protein. The sample lists 240,000 or so distinct CDR3 sequences, roughly 15% occurring once. The sequenced sample was blood. The origin of the receptors is a woman under 30 with Graves' ophthalmopathy.

This clonotype has at least ten counts. V and J are TRBV6-5 and TRBJ1-2; D is unclear. Germline assignment: CDR1 MNHEY and CDR2 SVGAGI. Trimming took off 0 bases at V and 5 bases at J, with 10 bases between the two ends. The CDR3 is made up of 14 amino acids. For the CDR3, the DNA is TGTGCCAGCAGTTACTCGATTCGTCGGTATGGCTACACCTTC. This encodes CASSYSIRRYGYTF.

This clonotype was seen at least ten times. This chain links TRBV5-1 with TRBJ1-4, with D possibly TRBD1 on 6 matching bases. V gave up 0 bases and J gave up 4 bases, with 10 bases separating them. The CDR3 length is 15 residues. Germline assignment: CDR1 SGHRS and CDR2 YFSETQ. The DNA of the CDR3 is TGCGCCAGCAGCTTGGGAGGACAGAATAATGAAAAACTGTTTTTT. Its protein is CASSLGGQNNEKLFF.

This clonotype was counted at least ten times. The chain combines TRBV24-1 with TRBJ2-3; 8 bases match TRBD2. This CDR3 has 18 amino acids. V was pared by 0 bases and J by 0 bases, with 7 bases of the junction left unmatched. CDR1 is KGHDR and CDR2 is SFDVKD in the germline V gene. The CDR3, as DNA: TGTGCCACCAGTGATTTGCTGGGGTCTAGCGGGAGCACAGATACGCAGTATTTT. It encodes CATSDLLGSSGSTDTQYF.

This clonotype came up a few times. The V gene is TRBV19, the J gene TRBJ1-5, with unresolved D. The CDR3 has 14 amino acids. Deletions cut 4 bases from V and 2 bases from J, with 9 bases between. The germline V gene has CDR1 LNHDA and CDR2 SQIVND (reference sequence). Here the CDR3 DNA reads TGTGCCAGTAGTAGCTGGGTCGGCAATCAGCCCCAGCATTTT. It codes for CASSSWVGNQPQHF.

This clonotype has ten or more counts. V gene TRBV30 combines with J gene TRBJ2-4; TRBD1 aligns across 8 bases. V was pared by 4 bases and J by 4 bases, with 3 bases of the junction left unmatched. The CDR3 has 13 amino acids. Germline V gene data show CDR1 as GTSNPN and CDR2 as SVGIG (reference sequence). DNA of the CDR3: TGTGCCTGGAACCGGGACAGGAAAAACATTCAGTACTTC. Its protein product is CAWNRDRKNIQYF.

This clonotype was counted at least ten times. This chain joins TRBV2 and TRBJ2-7; TRBD2 aligns across 13 bases. V was clipped by 8 bases and J by 2 bases; unmatched bases: 15. This CDR3 region has 18 residues. The germline CDR1 and CDR2 sequences are SNHLY and FYNNEI. As DNA, the CDR3 is TGTGCCAGCTTAAAGGGAAAGGGGACTAGCGGGGCAGCCTACGAGCAGTACTTC. It encodes CASLKGKGTSGAAYEQYF.

The gene calls are TRBV7-9 and TRBJ1-2; 9 nucleotides agree with TRBD1. CDR1 and CDR2 from the germline V gene are SEHNR and FQNEAQ (reference sequence). CDR3 length: 17 residues. J lost 3 bases, V lost 5 bases, and 13 bases had no gene match. CDR3 DNA: TGTGCCAGCAGCGAATCCGGGACAGGGTCCCCATACTATGGCTACACCTTC. Protein product: CASSESGTGSPYYGYTF.

This clonotype showed up many times. The chain is built from TRBV15 and TRBJ1-2, with 9 positions matching TRBD1. There are 15 residues in the CDR3. V was clipped by 5 bases and J by 1 base; unmatched bases: 5. The germline gives CDR1 LNHNV, CDR2 YYDKDF (reference sequence). CDR3: CATSGGQGYNYGYTF. In DNA form, the CDR3 reads TGTGCCACCAGCGGGGGACAGGGCTATAACTATGGCTACACCTTC.

This clonotype was seen repeatedly, ten times or more. CDR3 sequence (DNA): TGTGCCAGCAGCGTATCGTTCCTGGGGGATTCACCCCTCCACTTT. Residues: CASSVSFLGDSPLHF. This chain links TRBV9 with TRBJ1-6; D might be TRBD1 (5 bases). This CDR3 is built from 15 residues. CDR1 and CDR2 from the germline V gene are SGDLS and YYNGEE. V was trimmed by 1 base and J by 8 bases, leaving 13 bases between them.

V and J are TRBV30 and TRBJ2-1; no definite D call. The CDR3 length is 13 residues. V lost 4 bases and J 1 base, leaving 8 bases between the germline ends. Germline V lookup: CDR1 GTSNPN, CDR2 SVGIG (reference sequence). CDR3: CAWKADSYNEQFF. The CDR3 region has the DNA TGTGCCTGGAAGGCGGATTCCTACAATGAGCAGTTCTTC.

This clonotype was seen ten or more times. The J gene is TRBJ1-5, the V gene TRBV10-1; D unresolved. The CDR3 sequence is 17 residues long. CDR1 is WNHNN, CDR2 SYGVQD, per germline (reference sequence). V lost 8 bases and J 5 bases, leaving 25 bases between the germline ends. The CDR3 nucleotides are TGCGCCAGCCACATGGTACTACCCGATCAGTGGGATCAGCCCCAGCATTTT. Its protein product is CASHMVLPDQWDQPQHF.

This clonotype has a count of ten or more. The V gene is TRBV7-3, the J gene TRBJ1-6, with 7 bases identical to TRBD1. This CDR3 region has 14 residues. V trimming: 5 bases; J trimming: 9 bases; junction bases outside the gene matches: 7. The germline gives CDR1 SGHTA, CDR2 FQGTGA. This CDR3 reads CASSATGEGSPLHF. The DNA for the CDR3 is TGTGCCAGCAGCGCTACAGGGGAAGGTTCACCCCTCCACTTT. The whole variable domain, remainder taken from reference TRBV7-3 and TRBJ1-6, is GAGVSQTPSNKVTEKGKYVELRCDPISGHTALYWYRQSLGQGPEFLIYFQGTGAADDSGLPNDRFFAVRPEGSVSTLKIQRTERGDSAVYLCASSATGEGSPLHFGNGTRLTVT.

This clonotype was counted only a few times. This may be a read error: a much more frequent sequence differs by one nucleotide. The rearrangement joins TRBV20-1 to TRBJ2-7; unclear D gene. There are 15 residues in the CDR3. The germline gives CDR1 DFQATT, CDR2 SNEGSKA (reference sequence). In DNA, the CDR3 is TGCGGTGCTAGAGATTTCGTAGAAACCAACTACGAGCAGTACTTC. Its protein product is CGARDFVETNYEQYF.

This clonotype was picked up many times. The chain combines TRBV14 with TRBJ2-7, with D possibly being TRBD2 (5 bases). The CDR3 extends over 13 amino acids. The germline gives CDR1 SGHDN, CDR2 FVKESK. Trimming removed 1 base at V and 4 bases at J, with 8 bases between. The CDR3, as DNA: TGTGCCAGCAGCCAAGGTGGAGGATACGAGCAGTACTTC. It is translated as CASSQGGGYEQYF.

The chain employs TRBV11-2 and TRBJ1-1; D is unresolved. The CDR3 consists of 15 residues. Trimming took off 0 bases at V and 3 bases at J, with 11 bases between the two ends. Germline assignment: CDR1 SGHAT and CDR2 FQNNGV. The CDR3 region is CASSLDVKGYTEAFF. The CDR3 coding sequence is TGTGCCAGCAGCTTAGATGTGAAGGGCTACACTGAAGCTTTCTTT. Supplemented by reference TRBV11-2 and TRBJ1-1, the full variable domain reads EAGVAQSPRYKIIEKRQSVAFWCNPISGHATLYWYQQILGQGPKLLIQFQNNGVVDDSQLPKDRFSAERLKGVDSTLKIQPAKLEDSAVYLCASSLDVKGYTEAFFGQGTRLTVV.

J is TRBJ2-1 and V is TRBV5-4, with 10 bases that match TRBD2. The CDR3 length is 15 residues. J was trimmed by 5 bases and V by 4 bases; bases with no gene match: 6. Germline CDR1 reads SGHNT; CDR2 reads YYREEE (reference sequence). CDR3 bases: TGTGCCAGCAGCGTTGATACTAGCGGGAACAATGAGCAGTTCTTC. Translated: CASSVDTSGNNEQFF.

The gene calls are TRBV28 and TRBJ2-7, with D tentatively TRBD2 (5 bases). The germline V and J ends were trimmed by 3 bases and 5 bases, with 11 bases remaining between them. This CDR3 region has 13 residues. Germline CDR1 reads MDHEN; CDR2 reads SYDVKM. CDR3 in amino acids: CASSLAGRNEQYF. The CDR3 nucleotides read TGTGCCAGCAGTTTGGCGGGTAGGAACGAGCAGTACTTC.

This clonotype was seen many times. J is TRBJ1-1 and V is TRBV13; the D is unclear. The ends were cut back, 8 bases at V and 0 bases at J, with 10 bases in the middle. The length of the CDR3 is 13 residues. CDR1 is PRHDT, CDR2 FYEKMQ, per germline (reference sequence). The CDR3 bases are TGTGCCAGCGCCGGACGGTTGAACACTGAAGCTTTCTTT. It codes for CASAGRLNTEAFF.